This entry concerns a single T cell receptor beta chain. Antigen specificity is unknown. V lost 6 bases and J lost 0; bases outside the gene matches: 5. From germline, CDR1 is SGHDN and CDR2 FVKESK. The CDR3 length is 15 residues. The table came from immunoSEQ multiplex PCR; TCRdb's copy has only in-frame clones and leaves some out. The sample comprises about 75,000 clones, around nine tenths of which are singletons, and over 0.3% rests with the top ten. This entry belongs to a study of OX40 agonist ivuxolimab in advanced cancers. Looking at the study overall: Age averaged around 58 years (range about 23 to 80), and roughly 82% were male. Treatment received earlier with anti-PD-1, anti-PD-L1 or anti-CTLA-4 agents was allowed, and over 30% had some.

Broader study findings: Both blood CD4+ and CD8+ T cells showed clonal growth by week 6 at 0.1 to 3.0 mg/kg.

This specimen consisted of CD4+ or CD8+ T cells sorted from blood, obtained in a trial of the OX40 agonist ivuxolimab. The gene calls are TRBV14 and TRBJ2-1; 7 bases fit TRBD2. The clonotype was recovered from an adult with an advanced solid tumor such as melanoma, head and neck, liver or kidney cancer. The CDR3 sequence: CASSLAESSYNEQFF. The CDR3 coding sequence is TGTGCCAGCAGTCTAGCGGAAAGCTCCTACAATGAGCAGTTCTTC.